The 8 T cell receptor beta chains reported below all come from one sample, sequenced in a study of blood T cell repertoires in COVID-19. Repertoires were generated with immunoSEQ multiplex PCR, while TCRdb's copy carries only in-frame clones and drops some. The repertoire holds hundreds of thousands of clones, about 90% seen once, with roughly 3.5% in the top ten. Sequencing input: peripheral blood. All receptors derive from a woman under 30 who had recovered from COVID-19.

This chain connects TRBV4-1 to TRBJ2-1; the match to TRBD2 covers 10 bases. There are 14 residues in the CDR3. With V trimmed by 6 bases and J by 8 bases, 7 bases remained unmatched. The germline gives CDR1 MGHRA, CDR2 YSYEKL. CDR3 bases: TGCGCCAGCAGGGGACTAGCGAAAGGGGATGAGCAGTTCTTC. This sequence encodes CASRGLAKGDEQFF.

The chain carries TRBV7-2 and TRBJ2-2, with TRBD2 matching over 7 bases. Germline-derived CDR1 and CDR2 are SGHTA and FQGNSA. The CDR3 length is 16 residues. The V segment lost 1 base and the J segment 6 bases; nucleotides outside the gene matches: 8. The CDR3 nucleotides read TGTGCCAGCAGCTTAGTGTCGTGGGAGGGCTCCGGGGAGCTGTTTTTT. Residues: CASSLVSWEGSGELFF. The full variable domain, completed using reference TRBV7-2 and TRBJ2-2, is GAGVSQSPSNKVTEKGKDVELRCDPISGHTALYWYRQSLGQGLEFLIYFQGNSAPDKSGLPSDRFSAERTGGSVSTLTIQRTQQEDSAVYLCASSLVSWEGSGELFFGEGSRLTVL.

This clone was detected once. The rearrangement joins TRBV5-1 to TRBJ2-5; 7 positions match TRBD1. This CDR3 contains 13 residues. J lost 5 bases, V lost 4 bases, and 5 bases had no gene match. Germline-derived CDR1 and CDR2 are SGHRS and YFSETQ. The CDR3 is CASSRDSLETQYF. The CDR3 DNA sequence: TGCGCCAGCAGCAGGGACAGTTTGGAGACCCAGTACTTC.

V usage is TRBV5-1 and J usage is TRBJ2-3, with D perhaps matching TRBD1 (7 bases). This CDR3 is built from 15 residues. CDR1 is SGHRS, CDR2 YFSETQ, per germline. V lost 4 bases and J 8 bases, leaving 20 bases between the germline ends. The CDR3 nucleotides read TGCGCCAGCAGCCCAGGGGGGCAAGACCCCCGTACGCAGTATTTT. Translation gives CASSPGGQDPRTQYF.

The V gene is TRBV2, the J gene TRBJ2-7; 10 nucleotides match TRBD2. The trim removed 7 bases at V and 7 bases at J, leaving 7 bases unmatched. Germline CDR1 reads SNHLY; CDR2 reads FYNNEI. This CDR3 contains 13 residues. Written as DNA, the CDR3 is TGTGCCAGCAAGGTAGCGGGAGGAGGAGAGCAGTACGTC. Protein sequence: CASKVAGGGEQYV.

This chain uses TRBV6-2 or TRBV6-3 with TRBJ2-2; 8 bases are shared with TRBD2. The V segment lost 2 bases and the J segment 4 bases; nucleotides outside the gene matches: 9. Germline CDR1 and CDR2: MNHEY and SVGEGT. The CDR3 is made up of 17 amino acids. The CDR3 nucleotides are TGTGCCAGCAGTTACCTGAGCGGGAGAAGGGGCACCGGGGAGCTGTTTTTT. It encodes CASSYLSGRRGTGELFF.

CDR3 sequence reads: CASSPGQQETQYF. CDR3 nucleotide sequence: TGTGCCAGCAGCCCGGGACAGCAAGAGACCCAGTACTTC. The gene calls are TRBV5-6 and TRBJ2-5; 7 nucleotides line up with TRBD1. The J segment lost 2 bases and the V segment lost 4 bases, leaving 2 bases of the junction unmatched. Looked up from germline, CDR1 is SGHDT and CDR2 is YYEEEE. CDR3 length equals 13 residues.

This clone was picked up one time. V usage is TRBV6-4 and J usage is TRBJ2-1; 7 nucleotides agree with TRBD2. Germline V gene lookup returns CDR1 MRHNA and CDR2 SNTAGT. Germline trimming cut 3 bases from V and 5 bases from J; bases unmatched to any gene: 7. The CDR3 extends over 15 amino acids. The CDR3 here is CASSERASGHNEQFF. CDR3 nucleotides: TGTGCCAGCAGTGAGCGGGCTAGCGGCCACAATGAGCAGTTCTTC.